This is a list of T cell receptor beta chains from one sample in a study of shared clonotypes between healthy human individuals. The protocol was immunoSEQ multiplex PCR, while the TCRdb copy is restricted to in-frame clones and leaves out a portion. The table includes about 1 million clones, around 74% detected once. Input material: memory CD4+ T cells sorted from blood. These receptors originate from a man between 18 and 35 years old in good health. Each CDR3 is given with its conserved first and last residue. D genes are given only for firm matches. Size is omitted from some rows. Given values are once, few, many or a class for expanded clones.

v_gene	abundance	j_gene	d_gene	CDR3nt	CDR3aa
TRBV5-4	once	TRBJ1-2	.	TGTGCCAGCAGCTTGGACACAAACTATGGCTACACCTTC	CASSLDTNYGYTF
TRBV9	.	TRBJ2-3	.	TGTGCCAGCAGGGAGATAGGGGGCACAGATACGCAGTATTTT	CASREIGGTDTQYF
TRBV18	.	TRBJ2-5	TRBD2	TGTGCCAGCTCAGATTCTAGCGGGAGTTCAAAGACCCAGTACTTC	CASSDSSGSSKTQYF
TRBV9	.	TRBJ2-5	.	TGTGCCAGCAGCGCGGGGCTTGCAGTAGAGACCCAGTACTTC	CASSAGLAVETQYF
TRBV7-3	.	TRBJ1-6	.	TGTGCCAGCAGCTTACTGGGGCAGAATAATTCACCCCTCCACTTT	CASSLLGQNNSPLHF
TRBV7-9	.	TRBJ2-1	TRBD2	TGTGCCAGCAGCTTAGGGCTAGCGGAGGACAATGAGCAGTTCTTC	CASSLGLAEDNEQFF
TRBV19	.	TRBJ2-5	.	TGTGCCAGTAGTATAGTACAAGAGACCCAGTACTTC	CASSIVQETQYF
TRBV10-3	.	TRBJ2-1	.	TGTGCCATTAGTGTAGTGGAGGGGAATGAGCAGTTCTTC	CAISVVEGNEQFF
TRBV7-7	.	TRBJ2-5	TRBD2	TGTGCTAGCAGCCGAAGCGGGGGGCCCGGGGAGACCCAGTACTTC	CASSRSGGPGETQYF
TRBV30	.	TRBJ1-2	.	TGTGCCTGGAGTGTACGATCAGACGCGGTGGGCTATGGCTACACCTTC	CAWSVRSDAVGYGYTF
TRBV19	.	TRBJ1-6	.	TGTGCCAGTAGGGACAGAGGATCCTATAATTCACCCCTCCACTTT	CASRDRGSYNSPLHF
TRBV18	.	TRBJ2-1	TRBD1	TGTGCCAGCTCACCAGGGACAGGGTTAGGAAATGAGCAGTTCTTC	CASSPGTGLGNEQFF
TRBV7-6	.	TRBJ2-5	TRBD2	TGTGCCAGCAGCTTAGCTGTTCGCGGGGGAGGAGAGACCCAGTACTTC	CASSLAVRGGGETQYF
TRBV6-1	.	TRBJ1-1	.	TGTGCCAGCAGTGTTGGGTCCTACACTGAAGCTTTCTTT	CASSVGSYTEAFF
TRBV5-1	.	TRBJ2-1	.	TGCGCCAGCAGCCCCCAACTAATCCCCAACTACAATGAGCAGTTCTTC	CASSPQLIPNYNEQFF
TRBV28	.	TRBJ2-7	.	TGTGCCAGCAGTTTAGATGGCGGGGAGCAGTACTTC	CASSLDGGEQYF
TRBV7-2	.	TRBJ2-1	TRBD2	TGTGCCAGCAAAAAAGGGACTAGCGGAAACTACAATGAGCAGTTCTTC	CASKKGTSGNYNEQFF
TRBV27	.	TRBJ1-5	TRBD1	TGTGCCAGCAGTGCGCTCCTACGGCAGGGGGATCAGCCCCAGCATTTT	CASSALLRQGDQPQHF
TRBV28	.	TRBJ2-7	.	TGTGCCAGCAGAAGCGGGCCGACATTCTCCTACGAGCAGTACTTC	CASRSGPTFSYEQYF
TRBV7-2	.	TRBJ2-7	TRBD2	TGTGCCAGCAGCTTAGCAGGTAGCGGGAGTCACGAGCAGTACTTC	CASSLAGSGSHEQYF
TRBV5-1	.	TRBJ2-7	TRBD1	TGCGCCAGCAGCGGAGGACAGGGCTACGAGCAGTACTTC	CASSGGQGYEQYF
TRBV2	once	TRBJ1-3	.	TGTGCCAGCAGTCCCGGGACCTCAGGGAACACCATATATTTT	CASSPGTSGNTIYF
TRBV11-3	.	TRBJ2-1	TRBD2	TGTGCCAGCAGCCCCCCCGGGGGCGGGGGGGCATACAATGAGCAGTTCTTC	CASSPPGGGGAYNEQFF
TRBV29-1	.	TRBJ1-2	.	TGCAGCGAAACAGGTTTGAGGGGCTATGGCTACACCTTC	CSETGLRGYGYTF
TRBV27	once	TRBJ2-2	.	TGTGCCAGCAAACCTTGGGCGGGAACCGGGGAGCTGTTTTTT	CASKPWAGTGELFF
TRBV18	few	TRBJ1-3	TRBD1	TGTGCCAGCACTTCTGACAGGGGAGACACCATATATTTT	CASTSDRGDTIYF
TRBV7-2	.	TRBJ2-7	TRBD2	TGTGCCAGCAGCTACGGGAGGGCCTACGAGCAGTACTTC	CASSYGRAYEQYF
TRBV5-4	.	TRBJ2-5	TRBD1	TGTGCCAGCAGGGAAGGGGGCTTTAATCAAGAGACCCAGTACTTC	CASREGGFNQETQYF
TRBV2	once	TRBJ1-5	TRBD1	TGTGCCAGCAGGCCAGACAGGGTGGGTAATCAGCCCCAGCATTTT	CASRPDRVGNQPQHF
TRBV6-1	.	TRBJ1-5	.	TGTGCCAGCAATGAAAATCTACAGGGCTTGGAGCATTTT	CASNENLQGLEHF
TRBV5-8	.	TRBJ2-7	.	TGTGCCAGCAGCCCGAACACCTACGAGCAGTACTTC	CASSPNTYEQYF